These 3 T cell receptor beta chains were sequenced from one sample in a study of cytomegalovirus exposure and HLA in healthy donors (dated by TCRdb to about 2017). To prepare the library, the immunoSEQ multiplex PCR assay was applied. For the multiplex PCR, a mixture combining 60 forward primers for TCR Vbeta segments and 13 reverse primers for TCR Jbeta segments was used. The immuneACCESS repertoire file appears here via TCRdb, limited to in-frame rearrangements. These files lack a portion of the clones; in checked studies, under half of the deficit traces to unresolved V genes, and the cause of the others is not known. The table for this sample lists 150,000 or so clones; 77% of them were counted only once. The biggest ten clones account for 1.6% of the sample. What was sequenced was PBMCs. The source of these receptors is a woman younger than 45 in good health and CMV-seronegative.

Of note for this clone: Different DNA sequences within this sample yield the same CDR3. This chain joins TRBV5-1 and TRBJ1-1, with a weak D call TRBD1 (5 bases). The CDR3 covers 14 residues. Germline CDR1 is SGHRS and CDR2 is YFSETQ. Trimming shortened V by 0 bases and J by 2 bases, and 8 bases separated the two germline ends. CDR3 nucleotide sequence: TGCGCCAGCAGCTTGGGGACAACAAACACTGAAGCTTTCTTT. It encodes CASSLGTTNTEAFF.

CDR3 amino acids: CAISDGTGGYEQYF. CDR3 bases: TGTGCCATCAGTGATGGGACAGGGGGGTACGAGCAGTACTTC. The rearrangement links TRBV10-3 to TRBJ2-7, with 11 bases identical to TRBD1. Germline V gene lookup returns CDR1 ENHRY and CDR2 SYGVKD. The CDR3 has 14 residues. The ends lost 3 bases at V and 4 bases at J; junction bases unmatched: 2.

The chain combines TRBV13 with TRBJ2-3, with a possible D match to TRBD1 (6 bases). V lost 6 bases and J lost 0, with 13 bases in between. CDR1 is PRHDT, CDR2 FYEKMQ, per germline (reference sequence). There are 15 residues in the CDR3. CDR3 sequence: CASRITGFSTDTQYF. CDR3 coding DNA: TGTGCCAGCAGGATTACAGGGTTTAGCACAGATACGCAGTATTTT.